This entry lists 29 T cell receptor beta chains sequenced from one sample in a study of T-cell memory formation after mild COVID-19. TCRdb re-called the 5' RACE reads through MiXCR, storing one row per CDR3 protein. The table lists around 4,600 distinct CDR3 sequences, roughly a sixth of them singletons. Sequencing was performed on PBMCs or a T cell subset sorted from them (not recorded which). These receptors all stem from an adult who had mild COVID-19 (a few samples of this study predate the infection). Cell type and time point are not known.

This clonotype is judged medium-sized (0.01 to 0.1%). This chain links TRBV5-7 with TRBJ2-7; the match to TRBD1 covers 9 bases. TRBV5-7 has ORF status, its function being uncertain. The CDR3 consists of 13 residues. V shed 6 bases, J shed 5 bases, and the junction held 6 bases outside the gene matches. This CDR3 is CASNPGQGDEQYV. The DNA of the CDR3 is TGTGCCAGCAACCCGGGACAGGGAGACGAGCAGTACGTC.

This clonotype was seen only once. This chain joins TRBV11-2 and TRBJ2-6; the D is unclear. The CDR3 has 17 amino acids. Germline V CDR1 and CDR2: SGHAT, FQNNGV. V dropped 5 bases and J dropped 0 bases, with 14 bases sitting between them. The chain's CDR3 is CASSGWQAPSGANVLTF. CDR3 coding DNA: TGTGCCAGCAGCGGGTGGCAGGCCCCCTCTGGGGCCAACGTCCTGACTTTC.

In its sample, this clonotype is medium-sized. This chain connects TRBV5-6 to TRBJ1-2; D gene uncertain. This CDR3 is 17 amino acids long. Trimming removed 0 bases from V and 4 bases from J, with 19 bases in between. Germline loops: CDR1 SGHDT, CDR2 YYEEEE. DNA of the CDR3: TGTGCCAGCAGCTTGGCGATCCATGTGCAAAGGAGCTATGGCTACACCTTC. The encoded protein is CASSLAIHVQRSYGYTF.

This clonotype counts as medium-sized. The chain employs TRBV5-1 and TRBJ2-7, with 8 bases fitting TRBD1. Germline V CDR1 and CDR2: SGHRS, YFSETQ. The CDR3 extends over 17 amino acids. After removal of 4 bases from V and 3 bases from J, the junction contained 15 bases not matched to a gene. This CDR3 is CASSPGTGLLGGYEQYV. CDR3 nucleotide sequence: TGCGCCAGCAGCCCCGGGACAGGACTCCTTGGCGGCTACGAGCAGTACGTC.

This clonotype is deemed medium-sized. The V call is TRBV6-5, the J call TRBJ1-3; 8 bases line up with TRBD1. J was trimmed by 2 bases and V by 6 bases; bases with no gene match: 9. Germline lookup yields CDR1 MNHEY and CDR2 SVGAGI. The CDR3 has 16 residues. As DNA, the CDR3 is TGTGCCAGCAGCATCCGGACAGGGATCGCTGGAAACACCATATATTTT. It translates to CASSIRTGIAGNTIYF.

Within the sample, this clonotype is medium-sized. The chain uses TRBV7-2 and TRBJ2-5, with 10 positions matching TRBD2. The germline CDR1 and CDR2 sequences are SGHTA and FQGNSA. The CDR3 spans 14 residues. After removal of 5 bases from V and 4 bases from J, the junction contained 4 bases not matched to a gene. The CDR3 is CASSIGLAVETQYF. The DNA for the CDR3 is TGTGCCAGCAGCATCGGACTAGCGGTAGAGACCCAGTACTTC.

By share, this clonotype counts as medium-sized. The chain carries TRBV7-6 and TRBJ2-7; the match to TRBD1 covers 7 bases. Germline assignment: CDR1 SGHVS and CDR2 FNYEAQ. The CDR3 runs 15 residues. V shed 5 bases and J 1 base; nucleotides not matched to a gene: 8. CDR3 nucleotide sequence: TGTGCCAGCAGCCAGGGACAGCTGAAATCCTACGAGCAGTACTTC. Encoded protein: CASSQGQLKSYEQYF.

This clonotype appeared many times. The chain joins TRBV7-2 to TRBJ2-1, with 10 bases identical to TRBD1. The CDR3 length is 16 residues. With 1 base clipped from V and 4 bases from J, the junction kept 4 bases outside the gene matches. CDR1 is SGHTA and CDR2 is FQGNSA in the germline V gene. The CDR3 DNA reads TGTGCCAGCAGCTTAGATAGGACAGGGGGGTACAATGAGCAGTTCTTC. It is translated as CASSLDRTGGYNEQFF.

This clonotype is medium-sized within its sample. The gene calls are TRBV5-4 and TRBJ2-3; 8 nucleotides line up with TRBD1. Per the germline V gene, CDR1 is SGHNT and CDR2 is YYREEE (reference sequence). Trimming removed 6 bases from V and 2 bases from J; junction bases left unmatched: 11. This CDR3 has 16 amino acids. The DNA of the CDR3 is TGTGCCAGCAACCCAGGGGGACAGGCGGTCACAGATACGCAGTATTTT. Translated, it gives CASNPGGQAVTDTQYF.

There are many counts of this clonotype. This chain joins TRBV5-1 and TRBJ1-1; maybe TRBD1 (5 bases). The CDR3 spans 15 residues. Germline V gene lookup returns CDR1 SGHRS and CDR2 YFSETQ. Deletions cut 4 bases from V and 2 bases from J, with 15 bases between. The CDR3 sequence is CASSITGRLNTEAFF. DNA of the CDR3: TGCGCCAGCAGCATAACGGGACGGTTAAACACTGAAGCTTTCTTT.

In this sample, this clonotype is medium-sized. The chain couples TRBV11-3 to TRBJ2-7, with D possibly TRBD1 on 6 matching bases. Germline lookup yields CDR1 SGHNT and CDR2 YENEEA. The V end was cut by 3 bases, the J end by 0 bases, with 9 bases between. This CDR3 has 14 amino acids. CDR3 in amino acids: CASSLDSSSYEQYF. The CDR3 DNA reads TGTGCCAGCAGCTTGGACAGTTCCTCCTACGAGCAGTACTTC. Full variable domain (outside the CDR3, taken from reference TRBV11-3 and TRBJ2-7): EAGVVQSPRYKIIEKKQPVAFWCNPISGHNTLYWYLQNLGQGPELLIRYENEEAVDDSQLPKDRFSAERLKGVDSTLKIQPAELGDSAVYLCASSLDSSSYEQYFGPGTRLTVT.

This clonotype was counted a single time. The chain uses TRBV11-3 and TRBJ2-3; D not certain. Germline loops: CDR1 SGHNT, CDR2 YENEEA. Trimming pared 5 bases from V and 5 bases from J, leaving 11 bases between. The CDR3 is 13 amino acids. The CDR3 protein is CASSDRSGDTQYF. CDR3 DNA sequence: TGTGCCAGCAGCGACCGATCGGGAGATACGCAGTATTTT.

The gene calls are TRBV10-3 and TRBJ1-1; unclear D gene. Germline CDR1 ENHRY, CDR2 SYGVKD. The CDR3 spans 12 residues. Trimming left V 0 bases short and J 4 bases short, with 3 bases between. The CDR3 loop reads CAISESTTEAFF. The CDR3 DNA sequence: TGTGCCATCAGTGAGTCGACCACTGAAGCTTTCTTT.

Sample share makes this clonotype medium-sized. The V and J genes are TRBV12-3 or TRBV12-4 and TRBJ1-5; perhaps TRBD1 as D (5 bases). V was cut by 6 bases and J by 0 bases, with 18 bases left in between. The CDR3 loop spans 17 amino acids. CDR3 DNA sequence: TGTGCCAGCAGCCCCCATAAGGGGCCTTATAGCAATCAGCCCCAGCATTTT. Its translation is CASSPHKGPYSNQPQHF.

By sample share, this clonotype is medium-sized. The rearrangement joins TRBV12-3 or TRBV12-4 to TRBJ2-7; 7 bases are a match to TRBD2. The CDR3 has 15 residues. V trimming: 6 bases; J trimming: 3 bases; junction bases outside the gene matches: 11. CDR3 amino acids: CASSPIGGGIYEQYF. CDR3 sequence (DNA): TGTGCCAGCAGCCCTATTGGCGGGGGTATCTACGAGCAGTACTTC.

In its sample, this clonotype ranks as medium-sized. V gene TRBV4-1 combines with J gene TRBJ2-2; 10 nucleotides match TRBD2. The V gene's germline CDR1 is MGHRA and CDR2 YSYEKL. Trimming removed 0 bases from V and 6 bases from J; junction bases left unmatched: 4. The length of the CDR3 is 16 residues. The CDR3 nucleotides read TGCGCCAGCAGCCAAGAGGAGAGCGGGGGGGCCGGGGAGCTGTTTTTT. Amino acids: CASSQEESGGAGELFF.

The chain recombines TRBV5-1 with TRBJ2-1; tentatively, D is TRBD1 (6 bases). V lost 7 bases, J lost 7 bases, and 18 bases lay in between. The CDR3 loop spans 14 amino acids. Germline V gives CDR1 SGHRS, CDR2 YFSETQ. The CDR3 DNA follows: TGCGCCAGCCATAGCAGGGGAGCTTTTAATGAGCAGTTCTTC. Translated, it gives CASHSRGAFNEQFF.

This clonotype is medium-sized in the sample. The chain combines TRBV5-1 with TRBJ2-1; D gene unclear. V was shortened by 3 bases and J by 6 bases, with 7 bases between the two germline ends. The CDR3 sequence is 12 residues long. Germline V CDR1 and CDR2: SGHRS, YFSETQ. DNA of the CDR3: TGCGCCAGCAGCTCCCTCGGCAATGAGCAGTTCTTC. Its protein product is CASSSLGNEQFF.

At least ten counts were recorded for this clonotype. The V call is TRBV3-1, the J call TRBJ1-2; D is undetermined. With 0 bases removed from V and 4 bases from J, the gap between germline ends came to 12 bases. Germline loops: CDR1 LGHDT, CDR2 YNNKEL (reference sequence). The CDR3 has 15 amino acids. CDR3 residues: CASSQDTSATYGYTF. CDR3 sequence (DNA): TGTGCCAGCAGCCAAGATACGTCGGCGACCTATGGCTACACCTTC. The variable domain in full, with the rest retrieved from reference TRBV3-1 and TRBJ1-2, is DTAVSQTPKYLVTQMGNDKSIKCEQNLGHDTMYWYKQDSKKFLKIMFSYNNKELIINETVPNRFSPKSPDKAHLNLHINSLELGDSAVYFCASSQDTSATYGYTFGSGTRLTVV.

This clonotype rates as medium-sized. The chain uses TRBV5-1 and TRBJ2-7, with TRBD1 identical over 7 bases. Germline V gene sequence: CDR1 SGHRS, CDR2 YFSETQ. Unmatched junction bases numbered 0, after V lost 4 bases and J lost 2 bases. The CDR3 spans 12 residues. For the CDR3, the DNA is TGCGCCAGCAGCGGGACAGCCTACGAGCAGTACTTC. It yields the protein CASSGTAYEQYF.

The V call is TRBV18, the J call TRBJ2-6; D ambiguous. The germline CDR1 and CDR2 sequences are KGHSH and LQKENI. Trimming removed 1 base at V and 5 bases at J, with 0 bases between. This CDR3 has 12 amino acids. The CDR3 DNA is TGTGCCAGCTCACCACGGGCCAACGTCCTGACTTTC. Translating it yields CASSPRANVLTF.

This clonotype is medium-sized by share. The V call is TRBV12-3 or TRBV12-4, the J call TRBJ2-3; 7 bases map to TRBD2. Unmatched junction bases numbered 4, after V lost 6 bases and J lost 4 bases. CDR3 length: 13 amino acids. The DNA of the CDR3 is TGTGCCAGCAGGGAGAGCGGGGCAGATACGCAGTATTTT. Translating it yields CASRESGADTQYF.

Sample share makes this clonotype medium-sized. The J gene is TRBJ2-5, the V gene TRBV7-6; D perhaps matches TRBD2 (6 bases). Germline CDR1 reads SGHVS; CDR2 reads FNYEAQ. The germline V and J ends were trimmed by 5 bases and 4 bases, with 14 bases remaining between them. The CDR3 totals 14 residues. The CDR3 coding sequence is TGTGCCAGCAGCCACTCCCTAGCGAGAGAGACCCAGTACTTC. Encoded protein: CASSHSLARETQYF.

Relative to its sample, this clonotype is medium-sized (0.01 to 0.1%). CDR3 nucleotides: TGTGCCACCCACGACAGTTTATACTTATTGATGAACACTGAAGCTTTCTTT. It encodes CATHDSLYLLMNTEAFF. This chain connects TRBV7-2 to TRBJ1-1; D might be TRBD1 (5 bases). The CDR3 length is 17 residues. The V gene's germline CDR1 is SGHTA and CDR2 FQGNSA. The ends were cut back, 10 bases at V and 0 bases at J, with 24 bases in the middle.

This clonotype is medium-sized by share. The gene calls are TRBV6-6 and TRBJ2-2, with D perhaps TRBD1 (6 bases). V shed 10 bases and J shed 4 bases, with 16 bases lying between them. The CDR3 is 14 residues long. CDR1 is MNHNY, CDR2 SVGAGI, per germline (reference sequence). This chain's CDR3 is CATPGTKATGELFF. For the CDR3, the DNA is TGTGCCACCCCCGGGACAAAGGCCACCGGGGAGCTGTTTTTT.

This clonotype is termed medium-sized. J is TRBJ2-6 and V is TRBV5-1; D gene uncertain. The CDR3 consists of 14 residues. V was shortened by 5 bases and J by 0 bases, with 6 bases between the two germline ends. Per the germline V gene, CDR1 is SGHRS and CDR2 is YFSETQ. The CDR3 sequence: CASRQNSGANVLTF. CDR3 bases: TGCGCCAGCAGACAGAACTCTGGGGCCAACGTCCTGACTTTC. Variable domain in full (rest from reference TRBV5-1 and TRBJ2-6): KAGVTQTPRYLIKTRGQQVTLSCSPISGHRSVSWYQQTPGQGLQFLFEYFSETQRNKGNFPGRFSGRQFSNSRSEMNVSTLELGDSALYLCASRQNSGANVLTFGAGSRLTVL.

Relative to its sample, this clonotype is medium-sized. The rearrangement links TRBV6-6 to TRBJ2-7, with TRBD2 matching 11 bases. CDR1 and CDR2 (germline): MNHNY, SVGAGI (reference sequence). J lost 3 bases, V lost 4 bases, and 5 bases had no gene match. This CDR3 has 15 amino acids. The CDR3 spells CASSSPGTSGYEQYF. The CDR3 bases are TGTGCCAGCAGTTCGCCCGGGACTAGCGGCTACGAGCAGTACTTC.

This clonotype was counted only a few times. This chain links TRBV7-3 with TRBJ2-1; tentatively, D is TRBD2 (5 bases). Deletions cut 2 bases from V and 5 bases from J, with 19 bases between. The CDR3 contains 17 residues. Per germline, CDR1 SGHTA and CDR2 FQGTGA. CDR3 protein: CASSLGSPVGRNNEQFF. CDR3 in DNA: TGTGCCAGCAGCTTAGGGAGCCCCGTTGGTAGGAACAATGAGCAGTTCTTC.

By sample fraction, this clonotype is medium-sized. V usage is TRBV21-1 and J usage is TRBJ2-2; TRBD1 is taken as the D call from the table, unchecked against the DNA. TRBV21-1 is designated a pseudogene. This CDR3 comprises 16 residues. The CDR3: CASSKRTAKVPGELFF. DNA of the CDR3: TGTGCCAGCAGCAAGAGGACAGCGAAAGTTCCCGGGGAGCTGTTTTTT.